The 4 T cell receptor beta chains reported below all come from one sample, sequenced in a study of response to subunit inactivated influenza vaccine. Each CDR3 protein is one row after TCRdb ran MiXCR on the RT-PCR reads. The repertoire includes some 800,000 distinct CDR3 sequences, over 20% of them detected once, and 10% sits in the top ten. The source was PBMCs from blood, collected about 5 days after vaccination. The source of these receptors is a man aged 45-65 years who received an inactivated influenza vaccine.

This clonotype came up a few times. The chain recombines TRBV19 with TRBJ2-1, with 8 bases matching TRBD2. The CDR3 has 14 residues. J gave up 6 bases and V 3 bases, and 4 bases lay outside the gene matches. Germline V gene sequence: CDR1 LNHDA, CDR2 SQIVND (reference sequence). Here the CDR3 DNA reads TGTGCCAGTAGTATTTGGGGGACTAGCAATGAGCAGTTCTTC. Translating gives CASSIWGTSNEQFF.

This clonotype was seen only a few times. The chain carries TRBV5-1 and TRBJ1-1, with TRBD1 matching over 7 bases. The V and J ends lost 0 bases and 3 bases, in that order; junction bases with no gene match: 11. The germline V gene encodes CDR1 SGHRS and CDR2 YFSETQ. This CDR3 comprises 17 residues. The CDR3 DNA reads TGCGCCAGCAGCTTGGCCGCCAGGGGGATTCTGGACACTGAAGCTTTCTTT. Translation: CASSLAARGILDTEAFF.

This clonotype was counted only a few times. The chain couples TRBV24-1 to TRBJ2-1; D perhaps matches TRBD1 (6 bases). Germline V gene sequence: CDR1 KGHDR, CDR2 SFDVKD. V lost 6 bases and J 3 bases, leaving 11 bases between the germline ends. This CDR3 spans 14 amino acids. Here the CDR3 DNA reads TGTGCCACCAGTCCGGGACAAATCTACAATGAGCAGTTCTTC. Its protein is CATSPGQIYNEQFF.

V usage is TRBV28 and J usage is TRBJ2-2, with D unclear. Germline CDR1 is MDHEN and CDR2 is SYDVKM. Trimming shortened V by 11 bases and J by 3 bases, and 13 bases separated the two germline ends. The CDR3 is 13 amino acids. The CDR3 sequence is CASQKPDTGELFF. The CDR3 bases are TGTGCCTCACAGAAGCCAGACACCGGGGAGCTGTTTTTT.